Below, 17 T cell receptor beta chains from the same sample are listed, as sequenced in a study of T cell repertoires in cytomegalovirus infection. TCRdb fed the reads into MiXCR, producing one record per CDR3 protein. The table lists approximately 240,000 distinct CDR3 sequences, about 12% of them singletons. What was sequenced was PBMCs. All receptors come from a human donor in good health (CMV status not recorded). Some clones in this sample may be carry-over from other donors' samples.

Only a few counts were recorded for this clonotype. The V gene is TRBV6-2 or TRBV6-3, the J gene TRBJ1-5; the D gene is possibly TRBD1 (6 bases). Per germline, CDR1 MNHEY and CDR2 SVGEGT. Trimming stripped 5 bases from V and 0 bases from J, with 17 bases between. The CDR3 runs to 17 residues. This CDR3 is CASSQQGQGYSNQPQHF. Here the CDR3 DNA reads TGTGCCAGCAGTCAACAGGGTCAGGGCTATAGCAATCAGCCCCAGCATTTT.

This clonotype occurred a few times. The chain joins TRBV7-9 to TRBJ1-2; maybe TRBD1 (6 bases). Trimming cost V 5 bases and J 7 bases, with 11 bases left between them. The germline V gene has CDR1 SEHNR and CDR2 FQNEAQ (reference sequence). The CDR3 consists of 12 residues. In DNA, the CDR3 is TGTGCCAGCAGCGAGAAGGGGGGTGGCTACACCTTC. This translates into CASSEKGGGYTF. Complete variable domain (other parts from reference TRBV7-9 and TRBJ1-2): DTGVSQNPRHKITKRGQNVTFRCDPISEHNRLYWYRQTLGQGPEFLTYFQNEAQLEKSRLLSDRFSAERPKGSFSTLEIQRTEQGDSAMYLCASSEKGGGYTFGSGTRLTVV.

The table lists this clonotype with a few counts. The chain uses TRBV5-8 and TRBJ2-3; the match to TRBD2 covers 14 bases. In germline, CDR1 is SGHTS, CDR2 YDEGEE. CDR3 size: 16 residues. After removal of 3 bases from V and 4 bases from J, the junction contained 4 bases not matched to a gene. This CDR3 is CASSSAGLAGADTQYF. In nucleotides, the CDR3 is TGTGCCAGCAGCTCGGCGGGACTAGCGGGAGCAGATACGCAGTATTTT.

This clonotype has only a few counts. Written as DNA, the CDR3 is TGCAGTGCTAGAGAATCGAGGGGGCTCCAGTACTTC. Its protein is CSARESRGLQYF. This sequence joins TRBV20-1 and TRBJ2-5; 7 bases line up with TRBD1. CDR3 size: 12 residues. With V trimmed by 0 bases and J by 10 bases, 5 bases remained unmatched. CDR1 DFQATT and CDR2 SNEGSKA come from the germline V gene (reference sequence).

This clonotype was picked up many times. This chain connects TRBV6-6 to TRBJ2-6; D perhaps matches TRBD1 (6 bases). In germline, CDR1 is MNHNY, CDR2 SVGAGI (reference sequence). The germline V and J ends were trimmed by 6 bases and 6 bases, with 9 bases remaining between them. The CDR3 runs 13 residues. CDR3 protein: CASRDSEANVLTF. The CDR3 DNA is TGTGCCAGCAGGGACAGTGAGGCCAACGTCCTGACTTTC.

The V and J genes are TRBV4-3 and TRBJ2-3; no clear D gene. The V gene's germline CDR1 is LGHNA and CDR2 YSLEER. The CDR3 has 15 amino acids. The V gene lost 4 bases and the J gene lost 0 bases, with 11 bases spanning the gap. This CDR3 reads CASSRNVASTDTQYF. CDR3 sequence (DNA): TGCGCCAGCAGCCGAAACGTGGCTAGCACAGATACGCAGTATTTT.

The chain employs TRBV5-1 and TRBJ1-1; 7 nucleotides align to TRBD1. The CDR3 covers 13 residues. The germline V gene has CDR1 SGHRS and CDR2 YFSETQ. V dropped 5 bases and J dropped 4; count of bases not matched to a gene: 5. The CDR3 sequence is CASRIQGSTEAFF. CDR3 bases: TGCGCCAGCAGGATACAGGGGAGCACTGAAGCTTTCTTT.

The V gene is TRBV5-1, the J gene TRBJ2-7, with 10 nucleotides matching TRBD2. Looked up from germline, CDR1 is SGHRS and CDR2 is YFSETQ. V lost 1 base to trimming and J lost 6 bases; unmatched junction nucleotides: 4. There are 14 residues in the CDR3. The CDR3 here is CASSLPSGSLEQYF. CDR3 DNA sequence: TGCGCCAGCAGCTTGCCTAGCGGGAGTCTCGAGCAGTACTTC. Full variable domain (rest looked up from reference TRBV5-1 and TRBJ2-7): KAGVTQTPRYLIKTRGQQVTLSCSPISGHRSVSWYQQTPGQGLQFLFEYFSETQRNKGNFPGRFSGRQFSNSRSEMNVSTLELGDSALYLCASSLPSGSLEQYFGPGTRLTVT.

The V gene is TRBV3-1, the J gene TRBJ2-7; the D call may be TRBD1 or TRBD2 (5 bases each). CDR3 size: 15 residues. V was trimmed by 1 base and J by 3 bases, leaving 13 bases between them. Germline-derived CDR1 and CDR2 are LGHDT and YNNKEL (reference sequence). CDR3 in amino acids: CASSQAVGRLYEQYF. The CDR3 DNA follows: TGTGCCAGCAGCCAAGCCGTGGGACGGCTCTACGAGCAGTACTTC.

This clonotype was recorded many times. This rearrangement joins TRBV7-3 to TRBJ2-2; 8 nucleotides match TRBD2. Trimming removed 3 bases from V and 3 bases from J; junction bases left unmatched: 15. Germline CDR1 and CDR2: SGHTA and FQGTGA. The CDR3 loop spans 19 amino acids. CDR3 sequence (DNA): TGTGCCAGCAGCTTCCCGGGACGGGGGGGAAGGGGCTACACCGGGGAGCTGTTTTTT. Translating it yields CASSFPGRGGRGYTGELFF.

The chain carries TRBV5-6 and TRBJ1-3; D possibly corresponds to TRBD1 (6 bases). Trimming removed 2 bases from V and 2 bases from J, with 11 bases in between. The CDR3 loop spans 15 amino acids. Per the germline V gene, CDR1 is SGHDT and CDR2 is YYEEEE. The CDR3 sequence: CASSFGGRTGNTIYF. CDR3 bases: TGTGCCAGCAGCTTTGGGGGCAGGACTGGAAACACCATATATTTT. Full variable domain (rest looked up from reference TRBV5-6 and TRBJ1-3): DAGVTQSPTHLIKTRGQQVTLRCSPKSGHDTVSWYQQALGQGPQFIFQYYEEEERQRGNFPDRFSGHQFPNYSSELNVNALLLGDSALYLCASSFGGRTGNTIYFGEGSWLTVV.

This clonotype was recorded at least ten times. V usage is TRBV12-3 or TRBV12-4 and J usage is TRBJ2-3; D is unclear. The CDR3 runs 14 residues. V was clipped by 3 bases and J by 7 bases, with 14 bases between them. CDR3 DNA: TGTGCCAGCAGTTTCTCCCGGGTGATGAATACGCAGTATTTT. It codes for CASSFSRVMNTQYF.

In this sample, this clonotype turned up a few times. The chain links TRBV6-1 to TRBJ1-5, with 7 bases identical to TRBD1. Trimming removed 3 bases from V and 6 bases from J; junction bases left unmatched: 2. The CDR3 length is 13 residues. CDR1 MNHNS and CDR2 SASEGT come from the germline V gene. The CDR3 loop reads CASSDDRVQPQHF. Written as DNA, the CDR3 is TGTGCCAGCAGTGATGACAGGGTTCAGCCCCAGCATTTT.

The sample holds many counts of this clonotype. The genes are TRBV7-2 and TRBJ2-2, with D tentatively TRBD2 (5 bases). The V gene lost 5 bases and the J gene lost 6 bases, with 13 bases spanning the gap. The CDR3 spans 14 residues. Germline-derived CDR1 and CDR2 are SGHTA and FQGNSA. The CDR3, as DNA: TGTGCCAGCAGCCTTGGACTTGTCCCCGGGGAGCTGTTTTTT. This sequence encodes CASSLGLVPGELFF. Variable domain in full (rest from reference TRBV7-2 and TRBJ2-2): GAGVSQSPSNKVTEKGKDVELRCDPISGHTALYWYRQSLGQGLEFLIYFQGNSAPDKSGLPSDRFSAERTGGSVSTLTIQRTQQEDSAVYLCASSLGLVPGELFFGEGSRLTVL.

This chain connects TRBV5-1 to TRBJ1-4, with D hard to call. V gave up 0 bases and J gave up 8 bases, with 14 bases separating them. The CDR3 has 15 residues. CDR1 SGHRS and CDR2 YFSETQ come from the germline V gene. The CDR3 DNA sequence: TGCGCCAGCAGCTTGGAGGGAATAAAGGAAGAAAAACTGTTTTTT. It specifies CASSLEGIKEEKLFF.

The chain joins TRBV5-1 to TRBJ2-1; 7 bases agree with TRBD2. The CDR3 runs to 14 residues. Germline assignment: CDR1 SGHRS and CDR2 YFSETQ. V gave up 3 bases and J gave up 7 bases; unmatched junction bases: 7. The CDR3 coding sequence is TGCGCCAGCAGCTCAGGACTAGAGCCTAATGAGCAGTTCTTC. Translated, it gives CASSSGLEPNEQFF.

This clonotype was counted at least ten times. The DNA for the CDR3 is TGTGCCAGCAGCTTAGACCGGACAGGGAACACCGGGGAGCTGTTTTTT. It translates to CASSLDRTGNTGELFF. The chain joins TRBV7-2 to TRBJ2-2; TRBD1 matches 7 bases. The CDR3 has 16 residues. Trimming at V came to 1 base and at J to 1 base, leaving 3 bases not matched to a gene. Germline assignment: CDR1 SGHTA and CDR2 FQGNSA.